The source of this T cell receptor (beta chain) is a study of tumor-infiltrating lymphocytes in primary liver carcinoma. Extraction of RNA together with DNA used roughly 18-32 mg of unsorted bulk tissue. Every single tumor sample held over 85% viable tumor cells. The input was roughly 0.5 ug total RNA; TCR beta cDNA was made from it with a constant-region primer. Three nested multiplex PCR rounds, a slightly modified ARM-PCR method, built the TCR beta libraries. TRBV1-TRBV30 forward primers paired with a C-beta reverse primer were used in the first two PCR rounds, which ran roughly 10 cycles each. TCRdb ran MiXCR on the multiplex PCR reads and lists one entry per CDR3 protein. Of approximately 190,000 distinct CDR3 sequences listed, around 81% are singletons. CDR1 is KGHDR, CDR2 SFDVKD, per germline. This CDR3 has 11 residues. General observations from the study: Significantly larger top-250-clone fractions were found in tumors than in blood (p = 0.039). Lesser overlap characterized tumor-adjacent and tumor-blood pairs relative to tumor region pairs.

On this clonotype itself: Antigen: not known. Germline and junction disagree at one end, which may indicate a read error.

Sample: tumor tissue from primary liver carcinoma. This TCR derives from a man aged 35 to 55 with primary liver carcinoma and hepatitis B virus infection. The chain combines TRBV24-1 with TRBJ2-7; the D gene could be TRBD1 or TRBD2 (5 bases each). CDR3 protein: CATEAGSKQYF. The DNA for the CDR3 is TGCGCCACCGAGGCAGGGAGCAAGCAGTACTTC.